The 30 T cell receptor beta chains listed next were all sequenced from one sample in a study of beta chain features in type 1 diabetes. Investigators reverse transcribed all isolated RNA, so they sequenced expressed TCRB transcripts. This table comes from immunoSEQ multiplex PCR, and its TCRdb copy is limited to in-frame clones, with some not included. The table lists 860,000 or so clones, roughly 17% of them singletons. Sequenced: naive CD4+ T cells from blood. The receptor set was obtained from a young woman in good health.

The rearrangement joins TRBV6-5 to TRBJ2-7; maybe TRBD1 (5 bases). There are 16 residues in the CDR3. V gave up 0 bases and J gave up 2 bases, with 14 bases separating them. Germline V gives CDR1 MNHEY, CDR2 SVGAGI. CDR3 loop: CASSYSGAGAPYEQYF. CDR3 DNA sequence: TGTGCCAGCAGTTACTCAGGGGCTGGAGCACCCTACGAGCAGTACTTC.

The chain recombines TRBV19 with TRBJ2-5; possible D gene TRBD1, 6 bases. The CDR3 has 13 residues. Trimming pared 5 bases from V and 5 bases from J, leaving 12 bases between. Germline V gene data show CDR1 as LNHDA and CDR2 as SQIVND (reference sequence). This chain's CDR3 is CASSGQRDETQYF. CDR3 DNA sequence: TGTGCCAGTAGTGGACAGAGGGATGAGACCCAGTACTTC.

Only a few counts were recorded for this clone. The CDR3 protein is CASSLVEQGSLVQYF. The DNA of the CDR3 is TGTGCCAGCAGCTTAGTGGAACAGGGTAGCTTAGTTCAGTACTTC. The rearrangement links TRBV11-2 to TRBJ2-4, with D possibly matching TRBD1 (6 bases). The V gene's germline CDR1 is SGHAT and CDR2 FQNNGV. Trimming took 1 base from V and 11 from J, leaving 18 bases between them. This CDR3 comprises 15 residues. Full variable domain (missing parts from reference TRBV11-2 and TRBJ2-4): EAGVAQSPRYKIIEKRQSVAFWCNPISGHATLYWYQQILGQGPKLLIQFQNNGVVDDSQLPKDRFSAERLKGVDSTLKIQPAKLEDSAVYLCASSLVEQGSLVQYFGAGTRLSVL.

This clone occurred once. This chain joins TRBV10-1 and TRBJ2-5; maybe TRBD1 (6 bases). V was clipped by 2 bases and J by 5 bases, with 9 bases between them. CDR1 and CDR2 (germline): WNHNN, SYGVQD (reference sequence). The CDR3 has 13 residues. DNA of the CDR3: TGCGCCAGCAGTGAGCAGGGGTCGGAGACCCAGTACTTC. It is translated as CASSEQGSETQYF.

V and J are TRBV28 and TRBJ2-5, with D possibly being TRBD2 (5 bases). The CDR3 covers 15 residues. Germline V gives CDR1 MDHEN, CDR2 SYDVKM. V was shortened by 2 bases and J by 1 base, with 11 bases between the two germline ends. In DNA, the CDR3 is TGTGCCAGCAGTTTAAGCGGCAGCCTCCAAGAGACCCAGTACTTC. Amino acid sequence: CASSLSGSLQETQYF.

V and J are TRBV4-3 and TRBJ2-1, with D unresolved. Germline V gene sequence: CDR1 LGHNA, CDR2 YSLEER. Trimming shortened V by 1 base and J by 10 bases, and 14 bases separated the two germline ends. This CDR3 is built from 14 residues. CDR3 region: CASSQGVGPLEQFF. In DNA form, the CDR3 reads TGCGCCAGCAGCCAAGGGGTCGGTCCCCTCGAGCAGTTCTTC.

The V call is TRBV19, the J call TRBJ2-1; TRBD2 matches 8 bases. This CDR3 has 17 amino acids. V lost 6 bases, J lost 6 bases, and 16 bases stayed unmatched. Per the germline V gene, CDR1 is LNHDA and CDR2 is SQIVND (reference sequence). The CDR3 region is CASRNVTGTRRPNEQFF. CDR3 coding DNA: TGTGCCAGTAGAAATGTGACCGGGACTAGGAGGCCCAATGAGCAGTTCTTC.

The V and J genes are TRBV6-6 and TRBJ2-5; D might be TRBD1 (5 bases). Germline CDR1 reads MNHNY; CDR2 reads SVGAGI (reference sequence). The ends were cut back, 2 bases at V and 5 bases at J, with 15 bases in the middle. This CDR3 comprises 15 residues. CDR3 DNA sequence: TGTGCCAGCAGTTACGGGTTGGGGCCTTTGGAGACCCAGTACTTC. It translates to CASSYGLGPLETQYF.

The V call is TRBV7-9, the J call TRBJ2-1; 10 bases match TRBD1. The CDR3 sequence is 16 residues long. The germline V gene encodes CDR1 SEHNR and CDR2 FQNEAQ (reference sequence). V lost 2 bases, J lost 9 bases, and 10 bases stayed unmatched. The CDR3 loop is CASSLCSGQGYCEQFF. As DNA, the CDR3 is TGTGCCAGCAGCTTATGTTCGGGACAGGGGTATTGTGAGCAGTTCTTC.

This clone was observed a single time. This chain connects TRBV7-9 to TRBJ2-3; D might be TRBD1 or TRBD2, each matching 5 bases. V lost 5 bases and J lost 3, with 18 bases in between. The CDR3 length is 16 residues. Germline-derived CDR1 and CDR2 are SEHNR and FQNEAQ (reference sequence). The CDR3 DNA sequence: TGTGCCAGCAGCGGGACCAATGCCTTGTTTACAGATACGCAGTATTTT. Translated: CASSGTNALFTDTQYF.

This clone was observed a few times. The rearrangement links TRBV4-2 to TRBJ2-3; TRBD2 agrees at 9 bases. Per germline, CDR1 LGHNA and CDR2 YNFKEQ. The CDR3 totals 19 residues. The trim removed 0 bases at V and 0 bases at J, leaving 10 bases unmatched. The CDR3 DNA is TGTGCCAGCAGCCAAGATCTAGCGGGACCTGACACAAGCACAGATACGCAGTATTTT. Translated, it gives CASSQDLAGPDTSTDTQYF.

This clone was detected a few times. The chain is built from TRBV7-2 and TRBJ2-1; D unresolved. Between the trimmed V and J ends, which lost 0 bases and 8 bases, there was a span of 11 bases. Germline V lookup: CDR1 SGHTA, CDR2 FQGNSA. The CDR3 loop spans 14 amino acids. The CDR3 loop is CASSLAAVGHEQFF. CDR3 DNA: TGTGCCAGCAGCTTAGCGGCGGTAGGGCATGAGCAGTTCTTC.

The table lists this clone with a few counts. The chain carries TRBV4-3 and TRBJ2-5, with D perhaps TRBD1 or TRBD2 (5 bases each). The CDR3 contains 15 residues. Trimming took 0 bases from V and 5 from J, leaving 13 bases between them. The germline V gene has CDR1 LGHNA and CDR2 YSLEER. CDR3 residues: CASSQEVRWGETQYF. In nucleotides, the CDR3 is TGCGCCAGCAGCCAAGAAGTCCGCTGGGGGGAGACCCAGTACTTC.

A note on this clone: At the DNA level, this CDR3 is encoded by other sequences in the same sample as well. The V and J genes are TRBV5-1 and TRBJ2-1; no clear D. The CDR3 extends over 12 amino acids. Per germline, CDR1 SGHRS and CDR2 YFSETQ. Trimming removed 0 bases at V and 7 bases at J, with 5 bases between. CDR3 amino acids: CASSLERNEQFF. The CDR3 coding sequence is TGCGCCAGCAGCTTGGAAAGAAATGAGCAGTTCTTC.

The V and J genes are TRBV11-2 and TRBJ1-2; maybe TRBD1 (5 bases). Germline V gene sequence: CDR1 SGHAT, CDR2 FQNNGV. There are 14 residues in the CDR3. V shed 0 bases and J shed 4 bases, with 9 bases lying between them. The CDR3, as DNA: TGTGCCAGCAGCTTAGATCAGGGAGCCTATGGCTACACCTTC. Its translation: CASSLDQGAYGYTF.

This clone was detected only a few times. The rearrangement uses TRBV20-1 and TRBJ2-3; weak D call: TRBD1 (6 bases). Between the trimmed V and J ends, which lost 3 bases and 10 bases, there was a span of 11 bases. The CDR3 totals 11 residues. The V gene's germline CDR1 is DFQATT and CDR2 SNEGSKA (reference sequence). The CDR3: CSASGSGAQYF. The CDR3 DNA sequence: TGCAGTGCTAGTGGGTCAGGGGCGCAGTATTTT.

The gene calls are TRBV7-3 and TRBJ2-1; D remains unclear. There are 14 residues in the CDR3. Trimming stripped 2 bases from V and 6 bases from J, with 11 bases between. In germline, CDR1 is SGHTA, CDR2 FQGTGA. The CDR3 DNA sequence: TGTGCCAGCAGCTTACAGTATTCGGTCAATGAGCAGTTCTTC. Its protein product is CASSLQYSVNEQFF.

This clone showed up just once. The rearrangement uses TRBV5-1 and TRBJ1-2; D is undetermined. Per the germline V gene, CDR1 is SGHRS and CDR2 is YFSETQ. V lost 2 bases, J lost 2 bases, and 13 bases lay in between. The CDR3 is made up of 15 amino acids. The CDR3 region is CASSFLIGSNYGYTF. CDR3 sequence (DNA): TGCGCCAGCAGCTTCCTCATAGGATCCAACTATGGCTACACCTTC.

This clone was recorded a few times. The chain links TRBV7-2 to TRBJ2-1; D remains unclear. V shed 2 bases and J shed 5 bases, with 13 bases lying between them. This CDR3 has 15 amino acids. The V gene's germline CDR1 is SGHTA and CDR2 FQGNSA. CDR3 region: CASSLRSGQNNEQFF. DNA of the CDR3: TGTGCCAGCAGCTTAAGATCGGGTCAAAACAATGAGCAGTTCTTC.

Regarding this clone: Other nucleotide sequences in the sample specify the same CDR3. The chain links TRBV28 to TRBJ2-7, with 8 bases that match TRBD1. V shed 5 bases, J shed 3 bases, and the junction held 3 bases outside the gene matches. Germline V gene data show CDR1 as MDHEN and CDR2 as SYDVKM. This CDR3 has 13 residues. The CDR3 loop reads CASSGDRGYEQYF. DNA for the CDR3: TGTGCCAGCAGTGGTGACAGGGGCTACGAGCAGTACTTC.

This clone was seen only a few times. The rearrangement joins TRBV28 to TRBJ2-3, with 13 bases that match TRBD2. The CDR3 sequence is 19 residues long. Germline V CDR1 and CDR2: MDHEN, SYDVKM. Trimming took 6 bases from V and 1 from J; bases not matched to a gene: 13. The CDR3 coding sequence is TGTGCCAGCAGACCCAGTACTGGACTAGCGGGAGTTGGCACAGATACGCAGTATTTT. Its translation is CASRPSTGLAGVGTDTQYF.

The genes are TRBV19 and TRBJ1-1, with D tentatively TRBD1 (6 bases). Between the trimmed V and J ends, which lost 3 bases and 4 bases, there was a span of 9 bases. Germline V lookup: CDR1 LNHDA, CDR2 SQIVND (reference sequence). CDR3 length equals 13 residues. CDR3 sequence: CASSIRGSTEAFF. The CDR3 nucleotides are TGTGCCAGTAGTATCAGGGGTTCCACTGAAGCTTTCTTT.

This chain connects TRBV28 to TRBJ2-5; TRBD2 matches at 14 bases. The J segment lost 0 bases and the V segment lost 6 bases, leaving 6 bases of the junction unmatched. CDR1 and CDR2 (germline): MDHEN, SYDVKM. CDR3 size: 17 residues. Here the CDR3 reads CASSPGLAGVYQETQYF. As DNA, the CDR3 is TGTGCCAGCAGCCCGGGACTAGCGGGAGTGTACCAAGAGACCCAGTACTTC.

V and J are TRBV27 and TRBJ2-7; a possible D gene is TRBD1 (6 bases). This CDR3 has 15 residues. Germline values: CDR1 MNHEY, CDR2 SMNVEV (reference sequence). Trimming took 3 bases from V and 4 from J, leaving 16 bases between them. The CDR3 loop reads CASSFYVGARYEQYF. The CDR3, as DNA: TGTGCCAGCAGTTTCTACGTGGGGGCGCGGTACGAGCAGTACTTC.

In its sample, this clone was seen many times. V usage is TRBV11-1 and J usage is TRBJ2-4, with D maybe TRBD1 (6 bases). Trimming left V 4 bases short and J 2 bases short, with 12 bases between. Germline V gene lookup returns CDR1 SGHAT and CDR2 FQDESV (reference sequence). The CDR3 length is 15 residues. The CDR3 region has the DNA TGTGCCAGCAGCTCTTCTCAGGGGTCCAAAAACATTCAGTACTTC. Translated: CASSSSQGSKNIQYF. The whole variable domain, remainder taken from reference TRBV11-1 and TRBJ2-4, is EAEVAQSPRYKITEKSQAVAFWCDPISGHATLYWYRQILGQGPELLVQFQDESVVDDSQLPKDRFSAERLKGVDSTLKIQPAELGDSAMYLCASSSSQGSKNIQYFGAGTRLSVL.

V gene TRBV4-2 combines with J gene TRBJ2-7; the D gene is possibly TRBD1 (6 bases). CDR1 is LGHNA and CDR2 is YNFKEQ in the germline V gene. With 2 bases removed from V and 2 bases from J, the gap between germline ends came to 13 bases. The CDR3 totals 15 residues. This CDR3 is CASSQRAQGPYEQYF. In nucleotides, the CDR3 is TGTGCCAGCAGCCAACGAGCTCAGGGGCCCTACGAGCAGTACTTC.

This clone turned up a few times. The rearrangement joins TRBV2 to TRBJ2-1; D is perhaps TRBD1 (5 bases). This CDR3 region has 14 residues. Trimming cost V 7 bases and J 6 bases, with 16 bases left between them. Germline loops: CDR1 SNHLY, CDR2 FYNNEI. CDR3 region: CASTGRGHGNEQFF. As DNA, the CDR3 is TGTGCCAGCACAGGTAGGGGTCACGGCAATGAGCAGTTCTTC.

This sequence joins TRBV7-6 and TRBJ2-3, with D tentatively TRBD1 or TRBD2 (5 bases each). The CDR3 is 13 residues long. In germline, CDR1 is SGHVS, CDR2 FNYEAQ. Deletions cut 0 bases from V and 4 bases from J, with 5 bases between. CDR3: CASSLAGADTQYF. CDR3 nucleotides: TGTGCCAGCAGCTTAGCGGGGGCAGATACGCAGTATTTT.

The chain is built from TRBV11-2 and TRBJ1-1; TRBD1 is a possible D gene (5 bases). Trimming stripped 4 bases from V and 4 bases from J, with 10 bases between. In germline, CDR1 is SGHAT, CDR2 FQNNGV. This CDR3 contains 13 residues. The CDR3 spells CASSSSGSTEAFF. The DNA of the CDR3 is TGTGCCAGCAGCTCCTCAGGGAGCACTGAAGCTTTCTTT.

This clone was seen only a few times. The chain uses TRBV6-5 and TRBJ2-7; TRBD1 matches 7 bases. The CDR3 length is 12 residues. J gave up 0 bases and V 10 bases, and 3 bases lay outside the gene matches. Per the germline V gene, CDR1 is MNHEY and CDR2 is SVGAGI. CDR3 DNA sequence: TGTGCCACGGGACAGAACTCCTACGAGCAGTACTTC. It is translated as CATGQNSYEQYF.